This T cell receptor beta chain came from a study of blood T cell repertoires in COVID-19. Overall study context: COVID-19 samples from acute and convalescent phases originated in the United States, Italy and Spain. Sources were T cells, B-cell-depleted T cells, or PBMCs; the material itself was cDNA or gDNA.

Original methodology: Estimation of nucleated cell counts relied on the amplification of reference gene primers. Repertoires were generated with immunoSEQ multiplex PCR, while TCRdb's copy carries only in-frame clones and drops some. V and J calls plus clone size are reproduced from that table; the DNA served to infer D and trimming. Of 50,000 to 65,000 clones listed, around 85% are singletons. The CDR3 is made up of 16 amino acids. V lost 7 bases and J 2 bases, leaving 20 bases between the germline ends. Germline V CDR1 and CDR2: MNHNY, SVGAGI (reference sequence). Input material: peripheral blood. The sequence came from a human donor in a cohort sampled during active COVID-19. This chain joins TRBV6-6 and TRBJ1-1; a possible D gene is TRBD1 (5 bases). CDR3 residues: CASTDPDSPGNTEAFF. The CDR3 nucleotides read TGTGCCAGCACCGACCCAGACAGCCCGGGCAACACTGAAGCTTTCTTT.